A single sample is the source of the 4 T cell receptor beta chains below, sequenced in a study of liver allograft versus peripheral blood T cells. Study-wide context: The authors compared T cell receptor repertoires in transplanted livers with those in the peripheral blood of recipients.

TCRdb called the reads again in MiXCR, with one record for every CDR3 protein. The profile shows a few thousand distinct CDR3 sequences, roughly 14% of them singletons. Every receptor here comes from a human patient who had a liver transplant. These T cells may partly come from the graft donor.

This clonotype was seen many times. The genes are TRBV28 and TRBJ2-7; D is perhaps TRBD1 or TRBD2 (6 bases each). CDR3 length equals 16 residues. The V gene lost 1 base and the J gene lost 3 bases, with 16 bases spanning the gap. Germline CDR1 reads MDHEN; CDR2 reads SYDVKM. CDR3 protein: CASSLLAGGMIYEQYF. DNA of the CDR3: TGTGCCAGCAGTTTATTGGCCGGGGGCATGATCTACGAGCAGTACTTC.

This clonotype was detected ten times or more. This rearrangement joins TRBV27 to TRBJ2-7; D unresolved. CDR3 length: 13 residues. Germline-derived CDR1 and CDR2 are MNHEY and SMNVEV (reference sequence). The germline V and J ends were trimmed by 3 bases and 1 base, with 7 bases remaining between them. The DNA of the CDR3 is TGTGCCAGCAGTTTTGACGGGTCCTACGAGCAGTACTTC. Amino acids: CASSFDGSYEQYF.

By frequency in the sample, this clonotype is medium-sized. The chain is built from TRBV6-1 and TRBJ2-6; D remains unclear. The germline V and J ends were trimmed by 8 bases and 0 bases, with 8 bases remaining between them. Germline CDR1 and CDR2: MNHNS and SASEGT. The CDR3 is 14 amino acids. The CDR3 is CASRSSSGANVLTF. The CDR3, as DNA: TGTGCCAGCCGCAGCAGCTCTGGGGCCAACGTCCTGACTTTC.

This clonotype appeared many times. The gene calls are TRBV5-5 and TRBJ2-2; D unclear. This CDR3 contains 13 residues. Germline V CDR1 and CDR2: SGHKS, YYEKEE (reference sequence). V was pared by 3 bases and J by 7 bases, with 10 bases between. CDR3 residues: CASSSGFSGELFF. As DNA, the CDR3 is TGTGCCAGCAGCTCCGGTTTTAGCGGGGAGCTGTTTTTT.